Shown below are 20 T cell receptor beta chains from a single sample sequenced in a study of cytomegalovirus exposure and HLA in healthy donors (dated by TCRdb to about 2017). Library generation was performed with the immunoSEQ multiplex PCR assay. The multiplex PCR relied on a mix of 60 forward primers for TCR Vbeta segments and 13 reverse primers for TCR Jbeta segments. TCRdb limited this immuneACCESS table to in-frame rearrangements with V and J called. A share of clones is missing; checked studies link under half to unresolved V genes, and the rest is unexplained. The sample's own table lists about 110,000 clones. The leading ten clones occupy roughly 0.64% of the sample. The sample was PBMCs. These receptors were collected from a middle-aged man in good health and CMV-seronegative.

The chain links TRBV5-6 to TRBJ1-1, with unresolved D. The CDR3 totals 14 residues. Per the germline V gene, CDR1 is SGHDT and CDR2 is YYEEEE. V lost 2 bases and J 1 base, leaving 9 bases between the germline ends. This CDR3 reads CASSFATANTEAFF. Written as DNA, the CDR3 is TGTGCCAGCAGCTTCGCAACAGCGAACACTGAAGCTTTCTTT.

The chain is built from TRBV11-3 and TRBJ1-1; D remains ambiguous. Germline V gene sequence: CDR1 SGHNT, CDR2 YENEEA. The ends were cut back, 2 bases at V and 4 bases at J, with 14 bases in the middle. The CDR3 covers 15 residues. The DNA of the CDR3 is TGTGCCAGCAGCTTAATTCGGGGTAGGAGCACTGAAGCTTTCTTT. It codes for CASSLIRGRSTEAFF.

The chain joins TRBV27 to TRBJ2-7; 8 nucleotides match TRBD1. Germline CDR1 and CDR2: MNHEY and SMNVEV (reference sequence). The CDR3 contains 15 residues. The trim removed 3 bases at V and 3 bases at J, leaving 7 bases unmatched. Written as DNA, the CDR3 is TGTGCCAGCAGTTTCGGACAGGGTCCCCTCTACGAGCAGTACTTC. This translates into CASSFGQGPLYEQYF.

The genes are TRBV7-9 and TRBJ2-3, with D possibly being TRBD1 (5 bases). This CDR3 contains 12 residues. Germline V gives CDR1 SEHNR, CDR2 FQNEAQ (reference sequence). Between the trimmed V and J ends, which lost 5 bases and 6 bases, there was a span of 9 bases. CDR3 sequence (DNA): TGTGCCAGCAGCGGACGACAGGATACGCAGTATTTT. It yields the protein CASSGRQDTQYF. Full variable domain (outside the CDR3, taken from reference TRBV7-9 and TRBJ2-3): DTGVSQNPRHKITKRGQNVTFRCDPISEHNRLYWYRQTLGQGPEFLTYFQNEAQLEKSRLLSDRFSAERPKGSFSTLEIQRTEQGDSAMYLCASSGRQDTQYFGPGTRLTVL.

The rearrangement joins TRBV29-1 to TRBJ1-4; TRBD1 matches 8 bases. This CDR3 is built from 15 residues. Germline V gene lookup returns CDR1 SQVTM and CDR2 ANQGSEA. The trim removed 6 bases at V and 8 bases at J, leaving 14 bases unmatched. For the CDR3, the DNA is TGCAGCGTCTCGGCAAGCCAGGGGGCCGGGGAAAAACTGTTTTTT. It translates to CSVSASQGAGEKLFF.

V gene TRBV6-1 combines with J gene TRBJ2-7; weak D call: TRBD2 (5 bases). Germline V lookup: CDR1 MNHNS, CDR2 SASEGT. There are 14 residues in the CDR3. Between the trimmed V and J ends, which lost 2 bases and 6 bases, there was a span of 14 bases. Written as DNA, the CDR3 is TGTGCCAGCAGTGAATTTGGAGGTGAAGGCGAGCAGTACTTC. Its protein is CASSEFGGEGEQYF.

The chain joins TRBV4-2 to TRBJ2-7; a possible D gene is TRBD2 (6 bases). Trimming stripped 1 base from V and 2 bases from J, with 18 bases between. The germline V gene has CDR1 LGHNA and CDR2 YNFKEQ. The CDR3 is 17 residues long. The CDR3: CASSQGTEGRLAYEQYF. The CDR3 DNA follows: TGTGCCAGCAGCCAAGGCACCGAGGGGAGGCTTGCCTACGAGCAGTACTTC.

The chain is built from TRBV5-1 and TRBJ1-1, with 10 nucleotides matching TRBD1. The trim removed 9 bases at V and 3 bases at J, leaving 5 bases unmatched. Germline CDR1 and CDR2: SGHRS and YFSETQ. The CDR3 covers 13 residues. CDR3 in DNA: TGCGCCACCCGACAGGGGGCAGACACTGAAGCTTTCTTT. It specifies CATRQGADTEAFF.

The chain couples TRBV11-2 to TRBJ2-2; 7 positions match TRBD1. V dropped 5 bases and J dropped 6; count of bases not matched to a gene: 9. This CDR3 is built from 15 residues. Looked up from germline, CDR1 is SGHAT and CDR2 is FQNNGV. Here the CDR3 DNA reads TGTGCCAGCAGCCGCGACAGGGTTCACGCCGGGGAGCTGTTTTTT. Its protein product is CASSRDRVHAGELFF. Looking up the rest from reference TRBV11-2 and TRBJ2-2 gives the full variable domain: EAGVAQSPRYKIIEKRQSVAFWCNPISGHATLYWYQQILGQGPKLLIQFQNNGVVDDSQLPKDRFSAERLKGVDSTLKIQPAKLEDSAVYLCASSRDRVHAGELFFGEGSRLTVL.

The J gene is TRBJ1-6, the V gene TRBV7-2; 9 nucleotides align to TRBD1. The length of the CDR3 is 16 residues. V trimming: 2 bases; J trimming: 10 bases; junction bases outside the gene matches: 9. The germline gives CDR1 SGHTA, CDR2 FQGNSA. CDR3 DNA: TGTGCCAGCAGCTTAAGAACAGGGGGCGCCAAATCACCCCTCCACTTT. Its protein product is CASSLRTGGAKSPLHF.

The chain has TRBV11-2 and TRBJ1-5; no firm D call. The length of the CDR3 is 12 residues. Germline V CDR1 and CDR2: SGHAT, FQNNGV. The germline V and J ends were trimmed by 5 bases and 5 bases, with 7 bases remaining between them. This CDR3 is CASSQQDQPQHF. CDR3 coding DNA: TGTGCCAGCAGCCAGCAGGATCAGCCCCAGCATTTT.

The V gene is TRBV5-5, the J gene TRBJ2-5; D is uncertain. The end of the DNA aligns better with TRBJ2-7, so the J call may be wrong. Germline CDR1 SGHKS, CDR2 YYEKEE (reference sequence). The CDR3 runs to 14 residues. CDR3 loop: CASSVTAQAYEQYF. CDR3 in DNA: TGTGCCAGCAGCGTAACAGCTCAGGCCTACGAGCAGTACTTC.

The chain carries TRBV19 and TRBJ1-5, with D maybe TRBD1 (5 bases). The CDR3 spans 17 residues. The V gene's germline CDR1 is LNHDA and CDR2 SQIVND (reference sequence). Trimming pared 7 bases from V and 0 bases from J, leaving 19 bases between. The CDR3 sequence is CASTTDSSVYSNQPQHF. The CDR3 bases are TGTGCCAGTACAACCGACAGCTCTGTCTATAGCAATCAGCCCCAGCATTTT.

The chain recombines TRBV4-3 with TRBJ1-2; 8 bases line up with TRBD1. V lost 0 bases, J lost 4 bases, and 13 bases stayed unmatched. The CDR3 is made up of 18 amino acids. Germline CDR1 is LGHNA and CDR2 is YSLEER. CDR3 loop: CASSQDQNRGTVGYGYTF. The CDR3 nucleotides read TGCGCCAGCAGCCAAGATCAAAACAGGGGGACGGTAGGCTATGGCTACACCTTC.

V and J are TRBV29-1 and TRBJ2-3; the D gene is possibly TRBD1 (5 bases). The CDR3 loop spans 14 amino acids. CDR1 and CDR2 from the germline V gene are SQVTM and ANQGSEA. Trimming cost V 4 bases and J 2 bases, with 13 bases left between them. In DNA, the CDR3 is TGCAGCGTTGTTCTAGACAGATACACAGATACGCAGTATTTT. It is translated as CSVVLDRYTDTQYF.

This chain joins TRBV7-9 and TRBJ1-5; TRBD1 aligns across 7 bases. J lost 9 bases, V lost 4 bases, and 21 bases had no gene match. Per germline, CDR1 SEHNR and CDR2 FQNEAQ (reference sequence). The length of the CDR3 is 18 residues. The CDR3 nucleotides are TGTGCCAGCAGCTACCAAGGGCCGGGACAGTTAGCGACGGGGCCCCAGCATTTT. Amino acid sequence: CASSYQGPGQLATGPQHF. Combining the CDR3 with reference TRBV7-9 and TRBJ1-5 gives the whole variable domain DTGVSQNPRHKITKRGQNVTFRCDPISEHNRLYWYRQTLGQGPEFLTYFQNEAQLEKSRLLSDRFSAERPKGSFSTLEIQRTEQGDSAMYLCASSYQGPGQLATGPQHFGDGTRLSIL.

The rearrangement uses TRBV19 and TRBJ2-3; D might be TRBD2 (6 bases). The CDR3 is 16 amino acids. V dropped 5 bases and J dropped 4 bases, with 19 bases sitting between them. Germline V lookup: CDR1 LNHDA, CDR2 SQIVND (reference sequence). Here the CDR3 reads CASSSTLGSSADTQYF. Here the CDR3 DNA reads TGTGCCAGTAGTTCCACACTCGGGAGTTCGGCAGATACGCAGTATTTT.

The DNA of the CDR3 is TGTGCCAGCAGCCTGGCGGGGGGAACCTATGGCTACACCTTC. It specifies CASSLAGGTYGYTF. The chain uses TRBV5-5 and TRBJ1-2; D is perhaps TRBD1 (5 bases). This CDR3 is 14 amino acids long. CDR1 and CDR2 (germline): SGHKS, YYEKEE (reference sequence). V lost 4 bases and J 4 bases, leaving 14 bases between the germline ends.

The J gene is TRBJ1-5, the V gene TRBV6-1, with D perhaps matching TRBD1 (5 bases). Germline V gene sequence: CDR1 MNHNS, CDR2 SASEGT. V was pared by 4 bases and J by 7 bases, with 20 bases between. The CDR3 loop spans 16 amino acids. The CDR3 DNA reads as TGTGCCAGCAGTGCTACCCCGACAGACGGTTACCAGCCCCAGCATTTT. Its translation is CASSATPTDGYQPQHF.

The V and J genes are TRBV28 and TRBJ1-1; D possibly corresponds to TRBD1 (5 bases). The V and J ends lost 8 bases and 0 bases respectively, with 19 bases between them. Germline CDR1 MDHEN, CDR2 SYDVKM. The CDR3 covers 16 residues. For the CDR3, the DNA is TGTGCCAGCCTCGGACACACCCGAGGAATGAACACTGAAGCTTTCTTT. Translated: CASLGHTRGMNTEAFF.